This T cell receptor (beta chain) stems from a study of CD8 T cells in ankylosing spondylitis. Overall study results and limits: Researchers report that disease-linked clones proved CD8+ and relatively rare in peripheral blood. Matched ankylosing spondylitis synovial fluid reportedly contained a significantly enriched population of disease-linked clones. Earlier work had already found some motif variants in reactive arthritis synovial fluid and blood. Apparently characteristic of ankylosing spondylitis blood was a TCR beta motif (about eight highly homologous variants).

Via MiXCR, TCRdb re-called the 5' RACE reads, giving one row per CDR3 protein. The data show about 540,000 distinct CDR3 sequences, roughly 13% seen once. On this clonotype itself: Antigen specificity is unknown.

The V and J ends lost 6 bases and 5 bases, in that order; junction bases with no gene match: 10. This CDR3 is built from 17 residues. Per the germline V gene, CDR1 is MDHEN and CDR2 is SYDVKM. The specimen sequenced was blood, either unsorted or a sorted T cell fraction (not recorded which). This receptor was obtained from a male donor with ankylosing spondylitis. V gene TRBV28 combines with J gene TRBJ2-5; 15 positions agree with TRBD2. CDR3 nucleotides: TGTGCCAGCAGCCGAGGACTAGCGGGGGGGACCAGGGAGACCCAGTACTTC. Its translation: CASSRGLAGGTRETQYF.